The 28 T cell receptor beta chains presented below share a single source sample, sequenced in a study of tumor-infiltrating lymphocytes in primary liver carcinoma. Starting material of 500 ng total RNA yielded TCR beta cDNA via a constant-region primer. Each TCR beta library was derived from three nested multiplex PCR rounds that employed slightly modified ARM-PCR. A C-beta reverse primer and TRBV1-TRBV30 forward primers served in each of the first two PCR rounds, at ten to eleven cycles apiece. TCRdb ran MiXCR on the multiplex PCR reads and lists one entry per CDR3 protein. The sample shows some 51,000 distinct CDR3 sequences, about 80% of them seen only once. Co-extracted RNA and DNA came from roughly 20-30 mg of unsorted bulk tissue. Material for sequencing was liver tumor tissue from sampling region 3. Regarding subset: tumor region T3, left-lateral pole. The receptors here all came from a man in his forties with primary liver carcinoma and hepatitis B virus infection.

Points on this clonotype: A junction end diverges from the germline sequence, so it may reflect a read error. The chain uses TRBV6-5 and TRBJ1-5; D gene unclear. The germline V gene encodes CDR1 MNHEY and CDR2 SVGAGI. The CDR3 covers 17 residues. The CDR3 is CACSYDPPWAANQPQHF. CDR3 nucleotide sequence: TGTGCCTGCAGCTATGACCCTCCATGGGCCGCCAATCAGCCCCAGCATTTT.

This clonotype was seen just once. The conserved phenylalanine or tryptophan normally closing the CDR3 is absent here, so this likely arose from a read error. Because the CDR3's place on the DNA is in doubt, the DNA is left out and the CDR3 is given as listed by TCRdb. The gene calls are TRBV10-3 and TRBJ2-7; the table's D call, TRBD2, was not checked against the DNA. The germline V gene encodes CDR1 ENHRY and CDR2 SYGVKD. The CDR3 is 14 amino acids in total, end residues counted. The CDR3: CAISRTSGLYELYL.

Points on this clonotype: Mismatch with germline at one junction end may stem from a read error. The rearrangement links TRBV11-2 to TRBJ2-3, with 9 nucleotides matching TRBD1. Germline V CDR1 and CDR2: SGHAT, FQNNGV. There are 17 residues in the CDR3. CDR3 in amino acids: CASSLDLGTGPSDTRYF. The CDR3 nucleotides are TGTGCCAGCAGCTTAGACCTTGGGACAGGGCCAAGCGATACGCGGTATTTT.

Comment on this clonotype: This may arise from a read error, as a much more abundant clone is one base away. The gene calls are TRBV28 and TRBJ2-7; tentative D call: TRBD1 (5 bases). Germline loops: CDR1 MDHEN, CDR2 SYDVKM. The CDR3 is 14 amino acids. V lost 7 bases and J lost 3, with 16 bases in between. The CDR3 region has the DNA TGTGCCAGCAATTTGAACCAGGGTTACTACGAGCAGTACTTC. Its protein product is CASNLNQGYYEQYF.

This clonotype was recorded only once. One end of the junction varies from germline; a read error may be responsible. The chain carries TRBV6-2 or TRBV6-3 and TRBJ2-7, with D possibly TRBD2 on 6 matching bases. CDR3 size: 16 residues. From germline, CDR1 is MNHEY and CDR2 SVGEGT. The CDR3 protein is CASSDPGLLGGYEQCF. The CDR3 region has the DNA TGTGCCAGCAGCGACCCAGGACTCCTCGGGGGTTACGAACAGTGCTTC.

This chain connects TRBV29-1 to TRBJ2-1; 10 bases agree with TRBD2. Germline V CDR1 and CDR2: SQVTM, ANQGSEA. V lost 4 bases, J lost 12 bases, and 15 bases stayed unmatched. The CDR3 has 15 amino acids. The CDR3 spells CSVGSLAGVYDVQFF. DNA for the CDR3: TGCAGCGTTGGTAGCCTAGCGGGAGTGTACGATGTGCAGTTCTTC.

In regard to this clonotype: The final CDR3 position lacks the conserved phenylalanine or tryptophan, pointing to a likely read error. This rearrangement joins TRBV29-1 to TRBJ1-2; D gene uncertain. Between the trimmed V and J ends, which lost 1 base and 3 bases, there was a span of 12 bases. The CDR3 has 14 residues. CDR1 and CDR2 (germline): SQVTM, ANQGSEA. The CDR3 is CSVEADGVHYGYTT. For the CDR3, the DNA is TGCAGCGTTGAAGCAGACGGAGTGCACTATGGCTACACCACC.

This clonotype was observed at least ten times. The gene calls are TRBV7-9 and TRBJ2-7; D uncertain. The V end lost 8 bases, the J end lost 2 bases, and 13 bases lay between the germline ends. Germline V gives CDR1 SEHNR, CDR2 FQNEAQ (reference sequence). The CDR3 sequence is 13 residues long. This CDR3 reads CASGRVGAYEQYF. CDR3 coding DNA: TGTGCCAGCGGCCGGGTAGGTGCCTACGAGCAGTACTTC.

In regard to this clonotype: This is likely a read error, given that the CDR3 carries no conserved phenylalanine or tryptophan at its end. This chain connects TRBV11-2 to TRBJ2-1, with D possibly TRBD1 on 5 matching bases. This CDR3 spans 22 amino acids. Germline loops: CDR1 SGHAT, CDR2 FQNNGV. CDR3 residues: CASSLSYQGPVIQVRSYSEQFL. As DNA, the CDR3 is TGTGCCAGCAGCCTCTCCTACCAGGGTCCCGTGATACAGGTTCGCTCCTACAGTGAGCAGTTCTTA.

Remarks on this clonotype: Compared with germline, one end of the junction differs, possibly owing to a read error. This chain uses TRBV4-1 with TRBJ1-1, with 7 bases that match TRBD1. CDR3 length equals 15 residues. Germline loops: CDR1 MGHRA, CDR2 YSYEKL. This CDR3 is CASGQLRGGNTEAFF. The CDR3 nucleotides are TGCGCCAGCGGCCAACTCAGGGGGGGTAACACTGAAGCTTTCTTT.

As regards this clonotype: Its ends do not fully match the called genes, so a read error is possible. This chain uses TRBV30 with TRBJ2-3, with 7 bases aligning to TRBD2. CDR1 and CDR2 from the germline V gene are GTSNPN and SVGIG (reference sequence). This CDR3 has 20 amino acids. The CDR3 bases are TGTGCCTGGAGTCCCCAACTGGGTAGCGGGTTGCCCGTTTCCTCAGATACTCAGTATTTT. Translated, it gives CAWSPQLGSGLPVSSDTQYF.

On this clonotype itself: At one boundary the junction diverges from the germline segment, which might be a read error. V gene TRBV11-2 combines with J gene TRBJ2-2; 9 nucleotides match TRBD2. CDR3 length equals 16 residues. From germline, CDR1 is SGHAT and CDR2 FQNNGV. CDR3 coding DNA: TGTGCCAGCAGCATAGTGGCCCTAGCGGGAACCGGGGATCTGTTTTTT. Its protein product is CASSIVALAGTGDLFF.

This clonotype was observed many times. Given a much more abundant clone one base away, this may be a read error. This chain links TRBV29-1 with TRBJ1-2; 8 bases fit TRBD1. Germline CDR1 and CDR2: SQVTM and ANQGSEA. Germline trimming cut 7 bases from V and 7 bases from J; bases unmatched to any gene: 14. The CDR3 spans 14 residues. In nucleotides, the CDR3 is TGCAGCGACAGAGGACAGGGTCGCGCCTCTGGCTACACCTTC. Its protein is CSDRGQGRASGYTF.

The chain joins TRBV10-3 to TRBJ2-7, with D possibly TRBD1 on 7 matching bases. The germline V gene has CDR1 ENHRY and CDR2 SYGVKD. The CDR3 loop spans 20 amino acids. V lost 6 bases, J lost 7 bases, and 37 bases lay in between. The CDR3 DNA sequence: TGTGCCATCAGAGGGCGTACCCTCCAAGCAGGGGGGAAGCAGCGAATTGAGCAGTACTTC. Translating gives CAIRGRTLQAGGKQRIEQYF.

Points on this clonotype: This could be a read error, since a much larger clone is one nucleotide away. The genes are TRBV28 and TRBJ1-3; D unresolved. The CDR3 contains 15 residues. Germline CDR1 and CDR2: MDHEN and SYDVKM. CDR3 protein: CASGFGRAMRNTIYF. CDR3 nucleotides: TGTGCCAGCGGTTTTGGGAGGGCGATGAGAAACACCATATATTTT.

On this clonotype: A much larger clone lies one base from this, so it may be a read error. Lacking the conserved final phenylalanine or tryptophan, this CDR3 likely reflects a read error. This sequence joins TRBV28 and TRBJ2-1; 9 bases are a match to TRBD1. There are 15 residues in the CDR3. The junction had 9 bases not matched to a gene; V was cut back by 7 bases and J by 5 bases. CDR1 and CDR2 (germline): MDHEN, SYDVKM. The CDR3 DNA is TGTGCCAGCAACCCCCCGGGACAGGGCCACAATGAGCAGTTCTTA. Translation gives CASNPPGQGHNEQFL.

Remarks on this clonotype: Possible read error: a much larger clone is one base away. The CDR3 sequence is CSARAPQGDGQFF. The CDR3 DNA sequence: TGCAGTGCTAGAGCTCCACAGGGGGATGGGCAGTTCTTC. The V and J genes are TRBV20-1 and TRBJ2-1, with 8 bases fitting TRBD1. After removal of 1 base from V and 12 bases from J, the junction contained 8 bases not matched to a gene. The CDR3 length is 13 residues. Per the germline V gene, CDR1 is DFQATT and CDR2 is SNEGSKA (reference sequence).

This rearrangement joins TRBV7-9 to TRBJ2-7, with TRBD2 as a possible D gene (5 bases). The CDR3 runs 15 residues. V lost 5 bases to trimming and J lost 6 bases, with 20 bases between them. Germline CDR1 is SEHNR and CDR2 is FQNEAQ (reference sequence). DNA for the CDR3: TGTGCCAGCAGCACCGCGACTGTGGAGCGGCGCGAGCAGTACTTC. It is translated as CASSTATVERREQYF.

A note on this clonotype: A read error may produce the germline difference seen at one junction end. The J gene is TRBJ2-7, the V gene TRBV4-1; no clear D gene. The CDR3 runs to 15 residues. The germline gives CDR1 MGHRA, CDR2 YSYEKL. The CDR3 protein is CASSRNGDTTYKQYF. In DNA, the CDR3 is TGCGCCAGCAGCCGTAACGGCGATACTACCTACAAGCAGTACTTC.

Concerning this clonotype: Germline and junction disagree at one end, which may indicate a read error. V is TRBV6-5 and J is TRBJ2-3; D is unresolved. Germline V gene sequence: CDR1 MNHEY, CDR2 SVGAGI. There are 11 residues in the CDR3. This CDR3 reads CTSMKPDTQYF. DNA for the CDR3: TGCACCAGCATGAAGCCAGATACGCAGTATTTT.

This clonotype was seen at least ten times. The chain links TRBV29-1 to TRBJ2-3; D gene ambiguous. Germline CDR1 reads SQVTM; CDR2 reads ANQGSEA. V was pared by 0 bases and J by 4 bases, with 11 bases between. The CDR3 spans 14 residues. The CDR3 region is CSVEDPSKADTQYF. The CDR3 DNA is TGCAGCGTTGAAGACCCCTCTAAGGCAGATACGCAGTATTTT.

In regard to this clonotype: An end of the junction does not agree with germline; a read error may underlie this. The CDR3 DNA is TGCAGCGTTGCTAGCAGCTACAATGAACAGTTCTTC. Residues: CSVASSYNEQFF. This rearrangement joins TRBV29-1 to TRBJ2-1, with TRBD2 as a possible D gene (5 bases). The CDR3 contains 12 residues. Germline-derived CDR1 and CDR2 are SQVTM and ANQGSEA.

The chain carries TRBV11-2 and TRBJ2-7; D is tentatively TRBD1 or TRBD2 (5 bases each). Germline CDR1 is SGHAT and CDR2 is FQNNGV. CDR3 length: 14 residues. V lost 5 bases and J lost 9, with 20 bases in between. CDR3 in amino acids: CASSLAGMGVGQYF. The CDR3 DNA reads TGTGCCAGCAGCCTGGCGGGTATGGGGGTCGGGCAGTACTTC.

As regards this clonotype: Since no conserved phenylalanine or tryptophan closes the CDR3, a read error is the likely cause. No DNA is shown, since the ends of the CDR3 on it are uncertain; the CDR3 is the one TCRdb lists. The chain is built from TRBV11-2 and TRBJ2-5; the listed D gene, TRBD2, was not tested against the DNA. From germline, CDR1 is SGHAT and CDR2 FQNNGV. With termini counted, the CDR3 has 16 amino acids. CDR3 residues: CASSLGSSGPGETKYS.

Worth noting for this clonotype: One end of the junction does not line up with germline, which may come from a read error. CDR3 nucleotide sequence: TGCAACGCTATTGTGGCCGTGGGGATGTACGAGCAATACTTC. Protein product: CNAIVAVGMYEQYF. This sequence joins TRBV29-1 and TRBJ2-7; no firm D call. CDR3 length: 14 residues. Germline loops: CDR1 SQVTM, CDR2 ANQGSEA.

In the case of this clonotype: One junction end does not reproduce the germline sequence, and a read error may be involved. This chain links TRBV10-1 with TRBJ2-3; D possibly corresponds to TRBD1 (6 bases). The germline V gene has CDR1 WNHNN and CDR2 SYGVQD (reference sequence). The CDR3 has 14 amino acids. CDR3 sequence (DNA): TGCGCCAGCAGTGAGTCCCAGTGGACAGATACCCAGTATTTT. It encodes CASSESQWTDTQYF.

As regards this clonotype: At one end the junction does not follow the germline gene, possibly because of a read error. This chain uses TRBV11-2 with TRBJ2-1; TRBD2 matches 12 bases. The CDR3 runs to 18 residues. Germline CDR1 SGHAT, CDR2 FQNNGV. CDR3 sequence (DNA): TGTGCCAGCAGCGTTCCTCGACTAGCGGGAGAACTCTACAATGAGCAGTCCTTC. It translates to CASSVPRLAGELYNEQSF.

Concerning this clonotype: The junction does not match germline at one end; this may be a read error. The chain uses TRBV11-2 and TRBJ2-2; 9 positions match TRBD2. The germline CDR1 and CDR2 sequences are SGHAT and FQNNGV. The CDR3 consists of 16 residues. CDR3 bases: TGTGCCAACAGCTTAGTGGTGCTAGCGGGAACCGGGGTGTTGTTTTTT. Translating gives CANSLVVLAGTGVLFF. The full variable domain, in which reference TRBV11-2 and TRBJ2-2 provide the parts outside the CDR3, is EAGVAQSPRYKIIEKRQSVAFWCNPISGHATLYWYQQILGQGPKLLIQFQNNGVVDDSQLPKDRFSAERLKGVDSTLKIQPAKLEDSAVYLCANSLVVLAGTGVLFFGEGSRLTVL.